This T cell receptor (beta chain) was retrieved from a study of cytomegalovirus exposure and HLA in healthy donors. The CDR3 has 14 amino acids. CDR1 is SGDLS, CDR2 YYNGEE, per germline. V shed 6 bases and J 3 bases; nucleotides not matched to a gene: 4. Repertoires were generated with immunoSEQ multiplex PCR, while TCRdb's copy carries only in-frame clones and drops some. The sample shows some 210,000 clones, roughly 83% of them seen only once. The source is a woman under 30 in good health and CMV-seronegative. The chain couples TRBV9 to TRBJ2-3; TRBD2 matches 10 bases. What was sequenced was PBMCs. CDR3 residues: CASTPAGGTDTQYF. CDR3 nucleotide sequence: TGTGCCAGCACTCCAGCGGGGGGGACAGATACGCAGTATTTT.